This T cell receptor beta chain was profiled in a study of spatial heterogeneity in lung cancer. Study findings and constraints: TCRs found ubiquitously expanded in tumor appeared in blood more at resection than at follow-up.

TCR cDNA molecules each carried a unique molecular identifier. Each CDR3 protein is one row after TCRdb ran MiXCR on the 5' RACE reads. The table has under 40,000 distinct CDR3 sequences, approximately 6.3% seen once; the top ten hold under 14%. This CDR3 has 14 amino acids. CDR1 and CDR2 (germline): LGHNA, YSLEER. Trimming removed 0 bases at V and 8 bases at J, with 13 bases between. The time point here: sample taken at primary tumor resection. Extraction of whole RNA from tumor, nontumor lung or frozen PBMC preceded unsorted sequencing. This clonotype appeared a few times. What it binds is not known. This TCR was sampled from a male donor with early-stage non-small cell lung cancer. This chain uses TRBV4-3 with TRBJ1-2; no clear D gene. Sequences were derived from PBMCs, sampled at surgery. CDR3 in amino acids: CASSQEVVFGGYTF. The CDR3 nucleotides are TGCGCCAGCAGCCAAGAAGTGGTTTTTGGGGGCTACACCTTC.